A selection of T cell receptor beta chains follows, all from one sample in a study of a mutant IDH1 vaccine in newly diagnosed glioma. These receptors are not linked to any known antigen. The data were produced by immunoSEQ multiplex PCR, yet TCRdb's version contains in-frame clones alone and is incomplete. Of 25,000 to 30,000 clones in the sample, about nine tenths were seen once. This specimen was peripheral blood mononuclear cells (PBMCs), taken from a glioma patient whose treatment included an IDH1 peptide vaccine. These receptors all come from a woman in her thirties or forties with glioma. Some clones in this sample may be carry-over from other donors' samples. CDR3s include the opening cysteine and the closing phenylalanine or tryptophan. A D gene is named only where the DNA matches it firmly. The size of a clone is reported for some rows only, either as once, few or many, or as a class for expanded clones.

j_call: TRBJ2-3; d_call: -; clone_size: -; v_call: TRBV5-4; cdr3_nt: TGTGCCAGCAGCTTCATAGCAGATACGCAGTATTTT; cdr3_aa: CASSFIADTQYF
j_call: TRBJ2-6; d_call: -; clone_size: -; v_call: TRBV2; cdr3_nt: TGTGCCAGCAGGGAAACTGGGGCCAACGTCCTGACTTTC; cdr3_aa: CASRETGANVLTF
j_call: TRBJ2-7; d_call: TRBD1; clone_size: few; v_call: TRBV5-8; cdr3_nt: TGTGCCAGCAGCTTGGTAGGGGGACAGGGCTTGCAGTACTTC; cdr3_aa: CASSLVGGQGLQYF
j_call: TRBJ2-7; d_call: -; clone_size: -; v_call: TRBV11-2; cdr3_nt: TGTGCCAGCAGCCTTACCGGGACGGTGGCCTACGAGCAGTACTTC; cdr3_aa: CASSLTGTVAYEQYF
j_call: TRBJ2-7; d_call: -; clone_size: -; v_call: TRBV7-2; cdr3_nt: TGTGCCAGCAGCCCGGGACGTCTCGAGCAGTACTTC; cdr3_aa: CASSPGRLEQYF
j_call: TRBJ2-1; d_call: -; clone_size: medium-sized; v_call: TRBV9; cdr3_nt: TGTGCCAGCAGCGTAGGGCTTCATAATGAGCAGTTCTTC; cdr3_aa: CASSVGLHNEQFF
j_call: TRBJ2-3; d_call: TRBD2; clone_size: -; v_call: TRBV4-2; cdr3_nt: TGTGCCAGCAGCCAACTAGCGGGGGGCACAGATACGCAGTATTTT; cdr3_aa: CASSQLAGGTDTQYF
j_call: TRBJ1-4; d_call: -; clone_size: -; v_call: TRBV5-1; cdr3_nt: TGCGCCAGCAGCTTAGGATCCGTAGGGGAAAAACTGTTTTTT; cdr3_aa: CASSLGSVGEKLFF
j_call: TRBJ1-1; d_call: -; clone_size: -; v_call: TRBV4-1; cdr3_nt: TGCGCCAGCAGCCGGACAGAAATGAACACTGAAGCTTTCTTT; cdr3_aa: CASSRTEMNTEAFF
j_call: TRBJ2-3; d_call: TRBD1; clone_size: -; v_call: TRBV5-4; cdr3_nt: TGTGCCAGCAGCCCAGGATTCCGGGACAGGGAAGGTCCCAGCACAGATACGCAGTATTTT; cdr3_aa: CASSPGFRDREGPSTDTQYF
j_call: TRBJ2-7; d_call: -; clone_size: -; v_call: TRBV19; cdr3_nt: TGTGCCAGTAGTACCCTGGGGCAGAACCACTACGAGCAGTACTTC; cdr3_aa: CASSTLGQNHYEQYF
j_call: TRBJ1-1; d_call: -; clone_size: -; v_call: TRBV15; cdr3_nt: TGTGCCACCAGCAGAGGTGACAGGAACCACGAAGGGGCTTTCTTT; cdr3_aa: CATSRGDRNHEGAFF
j_call: TRBJ2-3; d_call: TRBD2; clone_size: -; v_call: TRBV5-1; cdr3_nt: TGCGCCAGCAGCCTTACTAGCGGGAGGGTCCTACCCACTGATACAGATACGCAGTATTTT; cdr3_aa: CASSLTSGRVLPTDTDTQYF
j_call: TRBJ1-3; d_call: TRBD1; clone_size: -; v_call: TRBV7-3; cdr3_nt: TGTGCCAGCAGTGGACAGGAGGAAAACACCATATATTTT; cdr3_aa: CASSGQEENTIYF
j_call: TRBJ1-5; d_call: -; clone_size: -; v_call: TRBV28; cdr3_nt: TGTGCCAGCAGTTTAAACAATCAGCCCCAGCATTTT; cdr3_aa: CASSLNNQPQHF
j_call: TRBJ2-5; d_call: -; clone_size: -; v_call: TRBV11-3; cdr3_nt: TGTGCCAGCAGCTCGTCGACAGTTAATCAAGAGACCCAGTACTTC; cdr3_aa: CASSSSTVNQETQYF
j_call: TRBJ1-1; d_call: -; clone_size: -; v_call: TRBV28; cdr3_nt: TGTGCCAGCACACCCTACCGGGGGGCCTACACTGAAGCTTTCTTT; cdr3_aa: CASTPYRGAYTEAFF
j_call: TRBJ2-7; d_call: -; clone_size: -; v_call: TRBV20-1; cdr3_nt: TGCAGTGCCTTGACCTACGAGCAGTACTTC; cdr3_aa: CSALTYEQYF
j_call: TRBJ2-3; d_call: -; clone_size: -; v_call: TRBV5-4; cdr3_nt: TGTGCCAGCAGCTTGCTCCCGCGGGGGCGCACAGATACGCAGTATTTT; cdr3_aa: CASSLLPRGRTDTQYF
j_call: TRBJ2-6; d_call: -; clone_size: -; v_call: TRBV4-1; cdr3_nt: TGCGCCAGCAGCCAAAGCGTACAGGTGAGCGGCGTCCTGACTTTC; cdr3_aa: CASSQSVQVSGVLTF
j_call: TRBJ1-5; d_call: -; clone_size: -; v_call: TRBV6-5; cdr3_nt: TGTGCCAGCAGGGGTGCAAATCAGCCCCAGCATTTT; cdr3_aa: CASRGANQPQHF
j_call: TRBJ2-7; d_call: -; clone_size: -; v_call: TRBV5-1; cdr3_nt: TGCGCCAGCAGCTTGGGGGGGGGCTTTGGTCCCCCCTACGAGCAGTACTTC; cdr3_aa: CASSLGGGFGPPYEQYF
j_call: TRBJ1-1; d_call: -; clone_size: -; v_call: TRBV5-1; cdr3_nt: TGCGCCAGCACCTCGGACCAGAACACTGAAGCTTTCTTT; cdr3_aa: CASTSDQNTEAFF
j_call: TRBJ1-5; d_call: TRBD1; clone_size: -; v_call: TRBV18; cdr3_nt: TGTGCCAGCTCACCCGGCGGACAGGGGCCCCAGCATTTT; cdr3_aa: CASSPGGQGPQHF
j_call: TRBJ2-6; d_call: -; clone_size: -; v_call: TRBV18; cdr3_nt: TGTGCCAGCTCACCGGGGGGAGCACCTGGGGCCAACGTCCTGACTTTC; cdr3_aa: CASSPGGAPGANVLTF
j_call: TRBJ1-5; d_call: -; clone_size: -; v_call: TRBV12-5; cdr3_nt: TGTGCTAGTGGTTCTGGCGGTCAGCCCCAGCATTTT; cdr3_aa: CASGSGGQPQHF
j_call: TRBJ2-1; d_call: -; clone_size: -; v_call: TRBV7-8; cdr3_nt: TGTGCCAGCAACACGATGGAGGGATTTTACAATGAGCAGTTCTTC; cdr3_aa: CASNTMEGFYNEQFF
j_call: TRBJ1-2; d_call: -; clone_size: -; v_call: TRBV7-9; cdr3_nt: TGTGCCAGCAGCCTCCACAGCGCCTATGGCTACACCTTC; cdr3_aa: CASSLHSAYGYTF
j_call: TRBJ2-1; d_call: -; clone_size: -; v_call: TRBV28; cdr3_nt: TGTGCCAGCAGTTCCCCCAATGAGCAGTTCTTC; cdr3_aa: CASSSPNEQFF
j_call: TRBJ1-4; d_call: -; clone_size: -; v_call: TRBV5-4; cdr3_nt: TGTGCCAGCAGCCCGAGGGCAGGGGAGGAAAAACTGTTTTTT; cdr3_aa: CASSPRAGEEKLFF
j_call: TRBJ1-6; d_call: TRBD1; clone_size: -; v_call: TRBV2; cdr3_nt: TGTGCCAGCAGCCGGGACAGAGTAAATTCACCCCTCCACTTT; cdr3_aa: CASSRDRVNSPLHF
j_call: TRBJ2-3; d_call: TRBD2; clone_size: -; v_call: TRBV28; cdr3_nt: TGTGCCAGCTGTATAACTAGCGGTTACACAGATACGCAGTATTTT; cdr3_aa: CASCITSGYTDTQYF
j_call: TRBJ1-5; d_call: -; clone_size: -; v_call: TRBV6-1; cdr3_nt: TGTGCCAGCAGTGGCGGGACTGTCAATCAGCCCCAGCATTTT; cdr3_aa: CASSGGTVNQPQHF
j_call: TRBJ1-5; d_call: -; clone_size: once; v_call: TRBV28; cdr3_nt: TGTGCCAGCAGCGCCCCCGGGTCCTACAATCAGCCCCAGCATTTT; cdr3_aa: CASSAPGSYNQPQHF
j_call: TRBJ2-7; d_call: TRBD1; clone_size: -; v_call: TRBV7-2; cdr3_nt: TGTGCCAGCAGCTTAAGGCCACAGGGGAGCACCTACGAGCAGTACTTC; cdr3_aa: CASSLRPQGSTYEQYF
j_call: TRBJ1-3; d_call: -; clone_size: -; v_call: TRBV9; cdr3_nt: TGTGCCAGCAGCCCGACCGGGGCCCTAAGCTCTGGAAACACCATATATTTT; cdr3_aa: CASSPTGALSSGNTIYF
j_call: TRBJ1-2; d_call: -; clone_size: -; v_call: TRBV9; cdr3_nt: TGTGCCAGCAGCGTAGATAAGGGAGGCTACACCTTC; cdr3_aa: CASSVDKGGYTF
j_call: TRBJ2-5; d_call: -; clone_size: -; v_call: TRBV6-1; cdr3_nt: TGTGCCAGCAGTGAAACCCAGGGAGGGACCCAGTACTTC; cdr3_aa: CASSETQGGTQYF
j_call: TRBJ2-1; d_call: -; clone_size: -; v_call: TRBV4-1; cdr3_nt: TGCGCCAGCAGCCAAGCCCAGGGTGGGTACAATGAGCAGTTCTTC; cdr3_aa: CASSQAQGGYNEQFF
j_call: TRBJ2-3; d_call: -; clone_size: -; v_call: TRBV5-1; cdr3_nt: TGCGCCAGCAGCTTGGTGCCTAGAGCAGATACGCAGTATTTT; cdr3_aa: CASSLVPRADTQYF
j_call: TRBJ1-4; d_call: TRBD1; clone_size: -; v_call: TRBV18; cdr3_nt: TGTGCCAGCTCGCCGGGACAGGAAAAACTGTTTTTT; cdr3_aa: CASSPGQEKLFF
j_call: TRBJ1-1; d_call: -; clone_size: -; v_call: TRBV4-1; cdr3_nt: TGCGCCAGCAGCCAAGAGTCGGGACTAAATGGTAAAGCTTTCTTT; cdr3_aa: CASSQESGLNGKAFF
j_call: TRBJ1-5; d_call: TRBD1; clone_size: -; v_call: TRBV29-1; cdr3_nt: TGCAGCGTTGGACAGGGGGCTAATCAGCCCCAGCATTTT; cdr3_aa: CSVGQGANQPQHF
j_call: TRBJ2-7; d_call: -; clone_size: -; v_call: TRBV18; cdr3_nt: TGTGCCAGCTCACCACTGGATAACACGGGAGAGCAGTACTTC; cdr3_aa: CASSPLDNTGEQYF
j_call: TRBJ2-5; d_call: TRBD2; clone_size: once; v_call: TRBV28; cdr3_nt: TGTGCTAGCCGCCGAGTTCTAGCGGGGGCGGAGACCCAGTACTTC; cdr3_aa: CASRRVLAGAETQYF
j_call: TRBJ2-3; d_call: -; clone_size: -; v_call: TRBV5-1; cdr3_nt: TGCGCCAGCAGCTTGGGTCTGAAACAGATTGACACAGATACGCAGTATTTT; cdr3_aa: CASSLGLKQIDTDTQYF
j_call: TRBJ2-7; d_call: -; clone_size: -; v_call: TRBV5-1; cdr3_nt: TGCGCCAGCGCCGAGACTCTGTCGGCCTACGAGCAGTACTTC; cdr3_aa: CASAETLSAYEQYF
j_call: TRBJ2-1; d_call: -; clone_size: -; v_call: TRBV7-8; cdr3_nt: TGTGCCAGCAGCTATGGACCTTACAATGAGCAGTTCTTC; cdr3_aa: CASSYGPYNEQFF
j_call: TRBJ2-1; d_call: -; clone_size: -; v_call: TRBV5-4; cdr3_nt: TGTGCCAGCAGCTTGCGTAGCCCAATGGGGGATGAGCAGTTCTTC; cdr3_aa: CASSLRSPMGDEQFF